The 31 T cell receptor beta chains below come from one sample, sequenced in a study of cytomegalovirus exposure and HLA in healthy donors (dated by TCRdb to between 2016 and 2019). Library generation was performed with the immunoSEQ multiplex PCR assay. For the multiplex PCR, a mixture combining 60 forward primers for TCR Vbeta segments and 13 reverse primers for TCR Jbeta segments was used. Not all clones reach the TCRdb copy of this immuneACCESS table, which keeps in-frame sequences only. Checked studies attribute under half of the gap to unresolved V genes and leave the rest unexplained. In this sample the table shows about 70,000 clones, around 89% of which occur a single time. Of the sample, 12% falls within the top ten clones. Specimen: PBMCs. The receptors originated from a woman aged 25 to 39 in good health and CMV-seropositive.

This chain links TRBV7-9 with TRBJ1-1, with D tentatively TRBD1 (5 bases). The CDR3 contains 11 residues. Looked up from germline, CDR1 is SEHNR and CDR2 is FQNEAQ (reference sequence). CDR3 sequence reads: CASQGNTEAFF. In nucleotides, the CDR3 is TGTGCTTCCCAGGGGAACACTGAAGCTTTCTTT.

The chain carries TRBV5-1 and TRBJ2-2; D uncertain. The germline gives CDR1 SGHRS, CDR2 YFSETQ. This CDR3 has 12 amino acids. V lost 3 bases to trimming and J lost 9 bases, with 9 bases between them. CDR3: CASSYATRELFF. The CDR3, as DNA: TGCGCCAGCAGCTATGCTACCCGGGAGCTGTTTTTT. The entire variable domain, with the rest obtained from reference TRBV5-1 and TRBJ2-2, is as follows: KAGVTQTPRYLIKTRGQQVTLSCSPISGHRSVSWYQQTPGQGLQFLFEYFSETQRNKGNFPGRFSGRQFSNSRSEMNVSTLELGDSALYLCASSYATRELFFGEGSRLTVL.

Here the CDR3 reads CSVLVSYEQYF. The CDR3 DNA is TGCAGCGTCTTAGTCTCCTACGAGCAGTACTTC. The chain uses TRBV29-1 and TRBJ2-7; the D is unclear. Trimming took 6 bases from V and 0 from J, leaving 6 bases between them. The CDR3 loop spans 11 amino acids. Germline V gene data show CDR1 as SQVTM and CDR2 as ANQGSEA.

The chain recombines TRBV5-1 with TRBJ1-3; TRBD1 aligns across 8 bases. This CDR3 has 18 residues. V lost 3 bases and J lost 1; bases outside the gene matches: 12. Looked up from germline, CDR1 is SGHRS and CDR2 is YFSETQ. The CDR3 loop is CASSSAPGQGNSGNTIYF. CDR3 bases: TGCGCCAGCAGCTCCGCTCCCGGACAGGGTAATTCTGGAAACACCATATATTTT.

In this sample, this clone turned up once. The chain recombines TRBV5-1 with TRBJ1-6, with 7 nucleotides matching TRBD1. Trimming removed 6 bases from V and 6 bases from J; junction bases left unmatched: 9. Per germline, CDR1 SGHRS and CDR2 YFSETQ. The CDR3 runs to 15 residues. In DNA, the CDR3 is TGCGCCAGCAAACCGACAGGGACATCTAATTCACCCCTCCACTTT. Translated, it gives CASKPTGTSNSPLHF.

The gene calls are TRBV29-1 and TRBJ2-7; TRBD2 matches at 7 bases. The germline V gene has CDR1 SQVTM and CDR2 ANQGSEA. The CDR3 spans 13 residues. The V and J ends lost 6 bases and 2 bases, in that order; junction bases with no gene match: 7. CDR3: CSVYKRGTYEQYF. The CDR3 coding sequence is TGCAGCGTCTACAAGCGGGGTACCTACGAGCAGTACTTC.

This clone was found once. The chain joins TRBV6-6 to TRBJ1-1; D uncertain. The germline CDR1 and CDR2 sequences are MNHNY and SVGAGI (reference sequence). The V end was cut by 6 bases, the J end by 3 bases, with 11 bases between. The CDR3 totals 13 residues. DNA of the CDR3: TGTGCCAGCAGCTATACAGCGGACACTGAAGCTTTCTTT. This codes for CASSYTADTEAFF.

This chain connects TRBV5-6 to TRBJ2-1, with TRBD2 matching 7 bases. The junction had 7 bases not matched to a gene; V was cut back by 0 bases and J by 7 bases. CDR1 and CDR2 (germline): SGHDT, YYEEEE. This CDR3 has 15 amino acids. The CDR3 loop is CASSLGLAAWNEQFF. For the CDR3, the DNA is TGTGCCAGCAGCTTGGGGCTAGCGGCTTGGAATGAGCAGTTCTTC.

This clone has more than one count but fewer than ten. The rearrangement links TRBV5-4 to TRBJ2-3; tentative D call: TRBD1 (5 bases). The germline gives CDR1 SGHNT, CDR2 YYREEE (reference sequence). Trimming took off 2 bases at V and 0 bases at J, with 10 bases between the two ends. CDR3 length equals 15 residues. CDR3 region: CASSFRVTSTDTQYF. The CDR3 DNA is TGTGCCAGCAGCTTCAGGGTAACTAGCACAGATACGCAGTATTTT. Using reference TRBV5-4 and TRBJ2-3 for the parts outside the CDR3, the full variable domain is ETGVTQSPTHLIKTRGQQVTLRCSSQSGHNTVSWYQQALGQGPQFIFQYYREEENGRGNFPPRFSGLQFPNYSSELNVNALELDDSALYLCASSFRVTSTDTQYFGPGTRLTVL.

V is TRBV10-1 and J is TRBJ2-1; D not resolved. This CDR3 has 15 amino acids. V was clipped by 0 bases and J by 4 bases, with 10 bases between them. CDR1 is WNHNN and CDR2 is SYGVQD in the germline V gene (reference sequence). CDR3 protein: CASSESFSVYNEQFF. The CDR3 bases are TGCGCCAGCAGTGAGTCGTTTTCGGTTTACAATGAGCAGTTCTTC.

The chain recombines TRBV6-1 with TRBJ2-2, with a tentative D call TRBD1 (6 bases). The CDR3 covers 16 residues. V was shortened by 3 bases and J by 0 bases, with 11 bases between the two germline ends. CDR1 MNHNS and CDR2 SASEGT come from the germline V gene. The CDR3 loop is CASSDYGGANTGELFF. The CDR3 DNA reads as TGTGCCAGCAGTGATTATGGGGGCGCGAACACCGGGGAGCTGTTTTTT.

DNA of the CDR3: TGTGCCACCAGGGACAGGGCTAATGAAAAACTGTTTTTT. It specifies CATRDRANEKLFF. V is TRBV2 and J is TRBJ1-4, with 9 bases matching TRBD1. This CDR3 contains 13 residues. The V gene's germline CDR1 is SNHLY and CDR2 FYNNEI. Unmatched junction bases numbered 3, after V lost 10 bases and J lost 3 bases. Together with reference TRBV2 and TRBJ1-4, the CDR3 gives the full variable domain: EPEVTQTPSHQVTQMGQEVILRCVPISNHLYFYWYRQILGQKVEFLVSFYNNEISEKSEIFDDQFSVERPDGSNFTLKIRSTKLEDSAMYFCATRDRANEKLFFGSGTQLSVL.

This chain uses TRBV6-5 with TRBJ1-1, with D maybe TRBD1 (5 bases). The CDR3 loop spans 13 amino acids. Germline V gene data show CDR1 as MNHEY and CDR2 as SVGAGI. The V end lost 6 bases, the J end lost 5 bases, and 13 bases lay between the germline ends. The CDR3 sequence is CASRGGAGTEAFF. CDR3 in DNA: TGTGCCAGCAGAGGCGGGGCGGGTACTGAAGCTTTCTTT.

V and J are TRBV6-5 and TRBJ1-1; 11 positions match TRBD1. V lost 2 bases and J lost 11; bases outside the gene matches: 10. Germline loops: CDR1 MNHEY, CDR2 SVGAGI. The CDR3 extends over 15 amino acids. For the CDR3, the DNA is TGTGCCAGCAGTTACCTAACCGGACAGGGGGCGTTCGCTTTCTTT. Encoded protein: CASSYLTGQGAFAFF.

This chain links TRBV2 with TRBJ2-5, with TRBD2 matching over 9 bases. Unmatched junction bases numbered 9, after V lost 3 bases and J lost 7 bases. Per the germline V gene, CDR1 is SNHLY and CDR2 is FYNNEI. This CDR3 region has 15 residues. The CDR3 loop reads CASSDMRGGAGTQYF. CDR3 sequence (DNA): TGTGCCAGCAGTGATATGCGGGGGGGGGCGGGGACCCAGTACTTC.

The V gene is TRBV7-2, the J gene TRBJ2-7; TRBD2 might be the D (5 bases). The CDR3 consists of 13 residues. Looked up from germline, CDR1 is SGHTA and CDR2 is FQGNSA. Trimming cost V 3 bases and J 1 base, with 7 bases left between them. CDR3 sequence (DNA): TGTGCCAGCAGCTTCAGCGGATCCTACGAGCAGTACTTC. Amino acid sequence: CASSFSGSYEQYF.

The V call is TRBV29-1, the J call TRBJ1-1; D remains ambiguous. The germline V and J ends were trimmed by 3 bases and 1 base, with 12 bases remaining between them. In germline, CDR1 is SQVTM, CDR2 ANQGSEA. The CDR3 is 14 amino acids. The CDR3 DNA follows: TGCAGCGTTGATCTTTGGGCAGGGAACACTGAAGCTTTCTTT. Residues: CSVDLWAGNTEAFF. Complete variable domain (other parts from reference TRBV29-1 and TRBJ1-1): SAVISQKPSRDICQRGTSLTIQCQVDSQVTMMFWYRQQPGQSLTLIATANQGSEATYESGFVIDKFPISRPNLTFSTLTVSNMSPEDSSIYLCSVDLWAGNTEAFFGQGTRLTVV.

CDR3 in DNA: TGTGCCAGCAGCCCAATGGCCAGGGGCACAGATACGCAGTATTTT. Protein: CASSPMARGTDTQYF. The chain couples TRBV9 to TRBJ2-3; D possibly corresponds to TRBD1 (5 bases). The CDR3 runs 15 residues. Germline lookup yields CDR1 SGDLS and CDR2 YYNGEE. Trimming left V 4 bases short and J 1 base short, with 13 bases between.

This clone came up a few times. This chain links TRBV19 with TRBJ1-5; 9 nucleotides align to TRBD1. Germline V gene sequence: CDR1 LNHDA, CDR2 SQIVND (reference sequence). This CDR3 has 16 amino acids. Trimming at V came to 5 bases and at J to 7 bases, leaving 12 bases not matched to a gene. CDR3 protein: CASSVTGTGLGQPQHF. For the CDR3, the DNA is TGTGCCAGTAGTGTTACCGGGACAGGGCTCGGGCAGCCCCAGCATTTT.

This chain connects TRBV19 to TRBJ2-3; 12 bases match TRBD2. V shed 5 bases and J 3 bases; nucleotides not matched to a gene: 6. Germline V lookup: CDR1 LNHDA, CDR2 SQIVND (reference sequence). CDR3 size: 16 residues. CDR3 coding DNA: TGTGCCAGTAGTCGGCCTACTAGCGGGAGGACAGATACGCAGTATTTT. It codes for CASSRPTSGRTDTQYF. The full variable domain, completed using reference TRBV19 and TRBJ2-3, is DGGITQSPKYLFRKEGQNVTLSCEQNLNHDAMYWYRQDPGQGLRLIYYSQIVNDFQKGDIAEGYSVSREKKESFPLTVTSAQKNPTAFYLCASSRPTSGRTDTQYFGPGTRLTVL.

The chain is built from TRBV5-1 and TRBJ2-3, with D tentatively TRBD2 (6 bases). V lost 2 bases to trimming and J lost 2 bases, with 15 bases between them. Germline V lookup: CDR1 SGHRS, CDR2 YFSETQ. The CDR3 consists of 16 residues. For the CDR3, the DNA is TGCGCCAGCAGCTTTACAATAGGACTACCCACAGATACGCAGTATTTT. Residues: CASSFTIGLPTDTQYF.

The chain combines TRBV7-2 with TRBJ1-2, with 7 bases matching TRBD1. The germline gives CDR1 SGHTA, CDR2 FQGNSA. The CDR3 extends over 16 amino acids. Trimming took 5 bases from V and 4 from J; bases not matched to a gene: 13. For the CDR3, the DNA is TGTGCCAGCAGCCCCCCGGGACAGCGAACTCTCTATGGCTACACCTTC. Its translation: CASSPPGQRTLYGYTF.

This chain uses TRBV6-5 with TRBJ2-5, with D tentatively TRBD2 (6 bases). Trimming left V 3 bases short and J 1 base short, with 9 bases between. The CDR3 is made up of 14 amino acids. CDR1 and CDR2 from the germline V gene are MNHEY and SVGAGI. The CDR3 DNA reads as TGTGCCAGCAGTTATCCTAGCGCCCAAGAGACCCAGTACTTC. Amino acid sequence: CASSYPSAQETQYF.

The J gene is TRBJ2-1, the V gene TRBV7-2; D gene ambiguous. This CDR3 region has 14 residues. From germline, CDR1 is SGHTA and CDR2 FQGNSA. Trimming cost V 3 bases and J 3 bases, with 9 bases left between them. CDR3 bases: TGTGCCAGCAGCTTTATAAAGAGCTACAATGAGCAGTTCTTC. Protein: CASSFIKSYNEQFF. Full variable domain (remainder filled in from reference TRBV7-2 and TRBJ2-1): GAGVSQSPSNKVTEKGKDVELRCDPISGHTALYWYRQSLGQGLEFLIYFQGNSAPDKSGLPSDRFSAERTGGSVSTLTIQRTQQEDSAVYLCASSFIKSYNEQFFGPGTRLTVL.

This chain joins TRBV6-1 and TRBJ2-1; 9 bases fit TRBD2. Germline-derived CDR1 and CDR2 are MNHNS and SASEGT. The CDR3 contains 16 residues. The V segment lost 3 bases and the J segment 3 bases; nucleotides outside the gene matches: 6. CDR3: CASSEYGGRDYNEQFF. The CDR3 DNA is TGTGCCAGCAGTGAGTACGGCGGGAGGGACTACAATGAGCAGTTCTTC.

The chain combines TRBV4-1 with TRBJ2-7, with TRBD2 as a possible D gene (6 bases). Germline CDR1 MGHRA, CDR2 YSYEKL. V shed 1 base and J shed 2 bases, with 15 bases lying between them. The CDR3 consists of 16 residues. The chain's CDR3 is CASSQGRGTGAYEQYF. CDR3 DNA: TGCGCCAGCAGCCAAGGGAGGGGTACGGGGGCCTACGAGCAGTACTTC.

This clone was observed once. V is TRBV27 and J is TRBJ2-1, with TRBD2 matching 9 bases. With V trimmed by 8 bases and J by 7 bases, 9 bases remained unmatched. Looked up from germline, CDR1 is MNHEY and CDR2 is SMNVEV (reference sequence). This CDR3 contains 14 residues. In nucleotides, the CDR3 is TGTGCCAGCGGTATAGCGGGAGTGAAGAATGAGCAGTTCTTC. This translates into CASGIAGVKNEQFF.

This chain joins TRBV6-1 and TRBJ2-3; 7 positions agree with TRBD1. Germline loops: CDR1 MNHNS, CDR2 SASEGT. This CDR3 has 16 residues. V lost 3 bases and J lost 5; bases outside the gene matches: 11. CDR3 nucleotides: TGTGCCAGCAGTGATTACGGCAGGGGGTTAAGAGATACGCAGTATTTT. Translation gives CASSDYGRGLRDTQYF.

The chain employs TRBV5-1 and TRBJ2-1; possible D gene TRBD2, 5 bases. V was clipped by 4 bases and J by 10 bases, with 15 bases between them. CDR1 and CDR2 (germline): SGHRS, YFSETQ. The CDR3 is 13 residues long. The CDR3 nucleotides read TGCGCCAGCAGCCTCAAGTCTCCTAGCGAGCAGTTCTTC. Amino acid sequence: CASSLKSPSEQFF.

CDR3 protein: CAWSSGTGYEQYF. CDR3 sequence (DNA): TGTGCCTGGAGTTCTGGGACAGGCTACGAGCAGTACTTC. V usage is TRBV30 and J usage is TRBJ2-7, with 8 nucleotides matching TRBD1. The germline V gene has CDR1 GTSNPN and CDR2 SVGIG (reference sequence). CDR3 length equals 13 residues. J gave up 3 bases and V 2 bases, and 3 bases lay outside the gene matches.

CDR3 protein: CASSFGGPVNEQFF. As DNA, the CDR3 is TGTGCCAGCAGTTTCGGTGGGCCCGTCAATGAGCAGTTCTTC. The chain is built from TRBV27 and TRBJ2-1, with D unresolved. The CDR3 is made up of 14 amino acids. Per the germline V gene, CDR1 is MNHEY and CDR2 is SMNVEV (reference sequence). Trimming removed 3 bases from V and 6 bases from J, with 12 bases in between.